The present T cell receptor beta chain was sequenced within a study of shared clonotypes between healthy human individuals. CDR3 length: 14 amino acids. The V and J ends lost 2 bases and 6 bases respectively, with 12 bases between them. Germline V gives CDR1 SGHRS, CDR2 YFSETQ. Some clones are missing from TCRdb's copy, which holds only in-frame ones; the method was immunoSEQ multiplex PCR. The sample lists approximately 2,300,000 clones, around 90% occurring once. This receptor was taken from a man between 18 and 35 years old in good health. Some clones in this sample may be carry-over from other donors' samples. The sequencing input was naive CD4+ T cells from PBMCs. Subset of the sample: CD45RA+ positively selected. The chain links TRBV5-1 to TRBJ1-5, with D possibly matching TRBD1 (5 bases). The CDR3 loop reads CASSFSRDVQPQHF. CDR3 DNA sequence: TGCGCCAGCAGCTTTTCACGGGACGTTCAGCCCCAGCATTTT.